This is a list of T cell receptor beta chains from one sample in a study of blood T cell repertoires in COVID-19. Sequencing used immunoSEQ multiplex PCR; TCRdb keeps in-frame clones, though not all of them. The sample comprises about 89,000 clones, 90% to 95% of which are singletons, and more than 4% rests with the top ten. The sample taken for sequencing was peripheral blood. The receptors were gathered from a human donor with active COVID-19. The donor label of this sample is uncertain. Each CDR3 is given with its conserved first and last residue. Clone size is given for some rows only: seen once, a few or many times, or a class if the clone is expanded.

v_gene,abundance,CDR3aa
TRBV4-1,-,CASSQDPTRQETQYF
TRBV21-1,-,CASSKIRTLTPDTQYF
TRBV6-5,-,CASRNKDRLDETQYF
TRBV27,-,CASSLVRGNEQFF
TRBV6-6,once,CASSTRTGGRYEKLFF
TRBV5-1,-,CASSFGINSNQPQHF
TRBV7-2,-,CASSLGSGAYGYTF
TRBV2,-,CASRGDGTSYEQYF
TRBV5-1,once,CASSATVSNEQYF
TRBV30,-,CAWKGWGTGGNTEAFF
TRBV7-8,-,CASSLVGTGGAYEQYF
TRBV5-1,-,CASSLRQNGNRASIDYGYTF
TRBV28,-,CASSLSYAYNEQFF
TRBV21-1,-,CASSKGTVSYEQYF
TRBV7-2,few,CASSPLQGQKGKQYF
TRBV11-3,-,CASSLGGSPDTQYF
TRBV6-5,-,CASSYGTGVAYGYTF
TRBV9,-,CASSVGAGTGYEQYF
TRBV6-5,once,CASSRRGDEQYF
TRBV6-5,-,CASNPGGYESGELFF
TRBV7-9,-,CASREGGGLRDTQYF
TRBV7-6,-,CASSPGTGGNTIYF
TRBV11-2,-,CASRLGDRSSYEQYF
TRBV2,-,CASSEAGFGRGANEQYF
TRBV6-2/TRBV6-3,-,CASSWGQGYEQYF
TRBV10-3,-,CAISEASEQYF
TRBV5-1,-,CASSHGQGAGETQYF